This T cell receptor beta chain was captured by sequencing in a study of blood T cell repertoires in COVID-19. Study-wide context: The origin of the acute and convalescent COVID-19 samples was the United States, Italy and Spain. T cells, B-cell-depleted T cells, or PBMCs provided the cDNA or gDNA that served as material.

In the source study's methods: Quantification of nucleated cells was approximated via reference gene primer amplification. Data came from immunoSEQ multiplex PCR; TCRdb stores just in-frame clones and leaves some out. For V, J and clone size, that table is used; D and trimming come from the DNA. This table holds more than 85,000 clones, around 73% found once. CDR3 length: 14 residues. Germline assignment: CDR1 LGHDT and CDR2 YNNKEL (reference sequence). Trimming shortened V by 3 bases and J by 9 bases, and 15 bases separated the two germline ends. The sample consisted of peripheral blood. This chain uses TRBV3-1 (or the pseudogene TRBV3-2) with TRBJ2-1; TRBD2 is a possible D gene (6 bases). This TCR derives from a man aged 55 to 70 with active or convalescent COVID-19. The CDR3: CASSQPGAGPEQFF. The DNA for the CDR3 is TGTGCCAGCAGCCAGCCCGGGGCGGGGCCTGAGCAGTTCTTC.